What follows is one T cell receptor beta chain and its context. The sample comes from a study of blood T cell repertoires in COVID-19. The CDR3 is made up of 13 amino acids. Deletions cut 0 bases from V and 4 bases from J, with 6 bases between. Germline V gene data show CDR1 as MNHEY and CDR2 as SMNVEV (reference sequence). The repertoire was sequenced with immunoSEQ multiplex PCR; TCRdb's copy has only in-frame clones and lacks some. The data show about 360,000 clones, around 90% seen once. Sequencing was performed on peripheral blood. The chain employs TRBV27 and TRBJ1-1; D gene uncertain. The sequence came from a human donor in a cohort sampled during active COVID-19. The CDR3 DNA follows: TGTGCCAGCAGTTTATCTGGAGTCACTGAAGCTTTCTTT. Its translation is CASSLSGVTEAFF.